The 17 T cell receptor beta chains in this list originate from one sample, sequenced in a study of vaccination and CD4 T cells after COVID-19 (dated by TCRdb to the early 2020s). This specimen's treatment or condition label, interpreted: approximately 9-day PBMC culture with coronavirus spike peptide pools or control peptides (ViraFEST assay). Libraries were made using PCR. Sequencing was performed on an Illumina iSeq 100. TCR sequencing of DNA from cultured CD4+ T cells used the Oncomine TCR Beta short-read assay at the Johns Hopkins FTIC core. TCRdb reworked the public reads: Q25 trimming with fastp, MiXCR clone assembly, productive beta chains retained. Entries are consolidated by CDR3 protein sequence, retaining the most common genes and DNA. The sample records 24,000 or so distinct CDR3 sequences, roughly 58% of which are singletons. The ten largest clones take up roughly 2.8% of the sample.

These receptors have no identified antigens. The specimen was CD4+ T cells from blood, cultured in vitro. These receptors were obtained from a human donor who had recovered from COVID-19.

This clonotype was seen a handful of times. The rearrangement joins TRBV27 to TRBJ1-5; TRBD1 is a possible D gene (6 bases). The CDR3 consists of 19 residues. CDR1 and CDR2 (germline): MNHEY, SMNVEV (reference sequence). Trimming shortened V by 5 bases and J by 2 bases, and 25 bases separated the two germline ends. The CDR3 reads CASSPDSLDSPQGNQPQHF. CDR3 sequence (DNA): TGTGCCAGCAGTCCCGATTCTTTGGACAGCCCACAGGGCAATCAGCCCCAGCATTTT.

V is TRBV11-3 and J is TRBJ1-1; no clear D gene. Germline V CDR1 and CDR2: SGHNT, YENEEA. This CDR3 comprises 14 residues. The V and J ends lost 1 base and 1 base respectively, with 7 bases between them. The CDR3 region is CASSLGQQNTEAFF. The DNA for the CDR3 is TGTGCCAGCAGCTTAGGTCAGCAGAACACTGAAGCTTTCTTT.

J is TRBJ1-2 and V is TRBV7-2; 10 nucleotides line up with TRBD1. This CDR3 contains 14 residues. Germline V lookup: CDR1 SGHTA, CDR2 FQGNSA. After removal of 4 bases from V and 5 bases from J, the junction contained 4 bases not matched to a gene. CDR3 coding DNA: TGTGCCAGCAGCTGGGGACAGGGGACTTATGGCTACACCTTC. Translating gives CASSWGQGTYGYTF.

The chain couples TRBV15 to TRBJ1-1; no reliable D call. Per the germline V gene, CDR1 is LNHNV and CDR2 is YYDKDF (reference sequence). Between the trimmed V and J ends, which lost 1 base and 8 bases, there was a span of 5 bases. The CDR3 has 11 residues. CDR3 nucleotides: TGTGCCACCAGCAGAGCGGGAGAAGCTTTCTTT. It translates to CATSRAGEAFF. Complete variable domain (other parts from reference TRBV15 and TRBJ1-1): DAMVIQNPRYQVTQFGKPVTLSCSQTLNHNVMYWYQQKSSQAPKLLFHYYDKDFNNEADTPDNFQSRRPNTSFCFLDIRSPGLGDTAMYLCATSRAGEAFFGQGTRLTVV.

The chain employs TRBV6-2 or TRBV6-3 and TRBJ2-2; D may be TRBD1 or TRBD2 (5 bases each). CDR1 is MNHEY and CDR2 is SVGEGT in the germline V gene. V lost 4 bases and J 4 bases, leaving 10 bases between the germline ends. The CDR3 sequence is 14 residues long. The CDR3 region is CASSSPGGTGELFF. The CDR3 nucleotides are TGTGCCAGCAGTTCCCCTGGGGGCACCGGGGAGCTGTTTTTT.

The V gene is TRBV20-1, the J gene TRBJ1-2; D unclear. Trimming left V 3 bases short and J 8 bases short, with 13 bases between. Germline lookup yields CDR1 DFQATT and CDR2 SNEGSKA (reference sequence). The CDR3 sequence is 12 residues long. The DNA for the CDR3 is TGCAGTGCTAGTGCTGGTCTATACGGCTACACCTTC. It codes for CSASAGLYGYTF.

V usage is TRBV6-1 and J usage is TRBJ1-1, with D possibly TRBD1 on 5 matching bases. The germline V gene has CDR1 MNHNS and CDR2 SASEGT. Trimming removed 8 bases at V and 2 bases at J, with 15 bases between. CDR3 size: 14 residues. The chain's CDR3 is CASYPLRTNTEAFF. In DNA, the CDR3 is TGTGCCAGCTATCCTCTAAGGACAAACACTGAAGCTTTCTTT.

In DNA form, the CDR3 reads TGTGCCAGCAGCCGGACAGTTGTCGTGAACACTGAAGCTTTCTTT. This translates into CASSRTVVVNTEAFF. V usage is TRBV11-3 and J usage is TRBJ1-1, with D tentatively TRBD1 (6 bases). Trimming pared 5 bases from V and 0 bases from J, leaving 13 bases between. Germline CDR1 and CDR2: SGHNT and YENEEA. The CDR3 covers 15 residues. Full variable domain (outside the CDR3, taken from reference TRBV11-3 and TRBJ1-1): EAGVVQSPRYKIIEKKQPVAFWCNPISGHNTLYWYLQNLGQGPELLIRYENEEAVDDSQLPKDRFSAERLKGVDSTLKIQPAELGDSAVYLCASSRTVVVNTEAFFGQGTRLTVV.

This clonotype has only a few counts. The genes are TRBV10-3 and TRBJ2-5; tentatively, D is TRBD1 (6 bases). Deletions cut 11 bases from V and 4 bases from J, with 8 bases between. CDR1 and CDR2 from the germline V gene are ENHRY and SYGVKD. This CDR3 is 10 amino acids long. For the CDR3, the DNA is TGTGCCTCCAGGGGAGAGACCCAGTACTTC. Encoded protein: CASRGETQYF.

This chain uses TRBV28 with TRBJ1-5; TRBD1 aligns across 8 bases. The germline V gene has CDR1 MDHEN and CDR2 SYDVKM. The V and J ends lost 8 bases and 7 bases, in that order; junction bases with no gene match: 10. The CDR3 contains 14 residues. DNA of the CDR3: TGTGCCAGCTCACAAGTCAGGGGGCAACAGCCCCAGCATTTT. This translates into CASSQVRGQQPQHF. The whole variable domain, remainder taken from reference TRBV28 and TRBJ1-5, is DVKVTQSSRYLVKRTGEKVFLECVQDMDHENMFWYRQDPGLGLRLIYFSYDVKMKEKGDIPEGYSVSREKKERFSLILESASTNQTSMYLCASSQVRGQQPQHFGDGTRLSIL.

J is TRBJ2-2 and V is TRBV19; D remains ambiguous. CDR3 length: 13 amino acids. V was cut by 2 bases and J by 5 bases, with 6 bases left in between. Germline values: CDR1 LNHDA, CDR2 SQIVND (reference sequence). The CDR3, as DNA: TGTGCCAGTAGTATAATGTGGACCGGGGAGCTGTTTTTT. It specifies CASSIMWTGELFF.

V gene TRBV28 combines with J gene TRBJ2-7, with 7 bases lining up with TRBD2. V lost 6 bases to trimming and J lost 0 bases; unmatched junction nucleotides: 8. Germline CDR1 MDHEN, CDR2 SYDVKM. The CDR3 contains 15 residues. DNA of the CDR3: TGTGCCAGCAGCAACAGCGGGAAGAGCTCCTACGAGCAGTACTTC. This encodes CASSNSGKSSYEQYF.

This clonotype has a handful of counts. The chain carries TRBV2 and TRBJ1-5; D unclear. There are 14 residues in the CDR3. Germline lookup yields CDR1 SNHLY and CDR2 FYNNEI. V lost 0 bases and J 8 bases, leaving 11 bases between the germline ends. Here the CDR3 reads CASSEALRVEPQHF. In DNA form, the CDR3 reads TGTGCCAGCAGTGAAGCGCTTCGGGTTGAGCCCCAGCATTTT.

This clonotype was seen a few times. V usage is TRBV6-1 and J usage is TRBJ1-6; the match to TRBD1 covers 7 bases. The CDR3 length is 13 residues. Per the germline V gene, CDR1 is MNHNS and CDR2 is SASEGT. V lost 6 bases and J lost 14; bases outside the gene matches: 10. In nucleotides, the CDR3 is TGTGCCAGCAGGGAGCAGGGGGGGACGGCCCTCCACTTT. It codes for CASREQGGTALHF.

This CDR3 reads CASSLQGTGELFF. The CDR3 DNA sequence: TGTGCCAGCAGCTTACAGGGCACCGGGGAGCTGTTTTTT. This chain uses TRBV7-3 with TRBJ2-2, with D tentatively TRBD1 (5 bases). Germline loops: CDR1 SGHTA, CDR2 FQGTGA. The CDR3 totals 13 residues. The ends were cut back, 2 bases at V and 4 bases at J, with 5 bases in the middle.

This chain links TRBV21-1 with TRBJ2-7. TRBV21-1 is reported as a pseudogene. The CDR3 loop spans 18 amino acids. Here the CDR3 DNA reads TGTGCCAGCAGCCTATCGAGACCGGACCTGGACGATAGGAACGAGCAGTACTTC. Amino acid sequence: CASSLSRPDLDDRNEQYF.

The rearrangement uses TRBV7-2 and TRBJ2-5, with D hard to call. Between the trimmed V and J ends, which lost 3 bases and 5 bases, there was a span of 1 base. This CDR3 has 10 amino acids. Germline-derived CDR1 and CDR2 are SGHTA and FQGNSA. The CDR3 coding sequence is TGTGCCAGCAGCTTGGAGACCCAGTACTTC. Translating gives CASSLETQYF.